The 28 T cell receptor beta chains listed next were all sequenced from one sample in a study of vaccination and CD4 T cells after COVID-19. TCRdb independently ran MiXCR on the PCR reads; one entry per CDR3 protein. The data contain about 18,000 distinct CDR3 sequences, around 68% of them singletons. The sample in question was CD4+ T cells from blood, obtained before SARS-CoV-2 vaccination. The receptors were gathered from a human donor who had recovered from COVID-19.

V usage is TRBV11-2 and J usage is TRBJ2-6; maybe TRBD1 (6 bases). V lost 3 bases and J lost 0, with 9 bases in between. This CDR3 spans 16 amino acids. In germline, CDR1 is SGHAT, CDR2 FQNNGV. CDR3 loop: CASSLDRSSGANVLTF. The CDR3 DNA reads as TGTGCCAGCAGCTTGGACAGAAGCTCTGGGGCCAACGTCCTGACTTTC.

This clonotype was observed a handful of times. V is TRBV19 and J is TRBJ2-1; D is perhaps TRBD2 (6 bases). The V gene's germline CDR1 is LNHDA and CDR2 SQIVND (reference sequence). CDR3 length equals 15 residues. V was clipped by 2 bases and J by 10 bases, with 18 bases between them. The chain's CDR3 is CASSIPPLPGVEQFF. The CDR3 DNA reads TGTGCCAGTAGTATACCCCCCTTGCCGGGGGTGGAGCAGTTCTTC.

The rearrangement joins TRBV30 to TRBJ1-2; 10 nucleotides agree with TRBD1. Germline CDR1 and CDR2: GTSNPN and SVGIG (reference sequence). With 1 base clipped from V and 4 bases from J, the junction kept 12 bases outside the gene matches. The CDR3 sequence is 17 residues long. The CDR3, as DNA: TGTGCCTGGAGTGGCGACAGGGGGCGACGTGTGGTCTATGGCTACACCTTC. Its protein is CAWSGDRGRRVVYGYTF.

The V call is TRBV29-1, the J call TRBJ1-2; unclear D gene. The germline V and J ends were trimmed by 2 bases and 6 bases, with 16 bases remaining between them. Per the germline V gene, CDR1 is SQVTM and CDR2 is ANQGSEA. The CDR3 totals 14 residues. The CDR3 nucleotides are TGCAGCGTTGAACGGGCGTACTCGAAAGATGGCTACACCTTC. It is translated as CSVERAYSKDGYTF.

This clonotype was observed a single time. The V call is TRBV4-1, the J call TRBJ1-5; D is uncertain. From germline, CDR1 is MGHRA and CDR2 YSYEKL. Trimming removed 2 bases from V and 0 bases from J, with 8 bases in between. The CDR3 is 15 residues long. Here the CDR3 reads CASSQFLNSNQPQHF. CDR3 nucleotides: TGCGCCAGCAGCCAATTTCTGAATAGCAATCAGCCCCAGCATTTT.

This clonotype turned up a few times. The chain has TRBV20-1 and TRBJ1-6; D ambiguous. This CDR3 region has 15 residues. Trimming took 6 bases from V and 9 from J, leaving 21 bases between them. The germline gives CDR1 DFQATT, CDR2 SNEGSKA (reference sequence). The CDR3 loop is CSAENAGQMVSPLHF. CDR3 coding DNA: TGCAGTGCGGAAAATGCGGGCCAGATGGTTTCACCCCTCCACTTT.

This clonotype was seen just once. This chain connects TRBV19 to TRBJ2-7; weak D call: TRBD1 (5 bases). V was cut by 5 bases and J by 4 bases, with 9 bases left in between. This CDR3 is built from 12 residues. CDR1 and CDR2 (germline): LNHDA, SQIVND (reference sequence). The CDR3 loop is CASSSGKYEQYF. The CDR3 nucleotides are TGTGCCAGTAGTTCAGGGAAATACGAGCAGTACTTC.

This clonotype was seen once. V and J are TRBV19 and TRBJ2-5; D uncertain. The V and J ends lost 3 bases and 0 bases respectively, with 5 bases between them. There are 13 residues in the CDR3. Germline V lookup: CDR1 LNHDA, CDR2 SQIVND (reference sequence). This CDR3 is CASSITDQETQYF. As DNA, the CDR3 is TGTGCCAGTAGTATTACCGACCAAGAGACCCAGTACTTC.

This clonotype came up a few times. The chain couples TRBV20-1 to TRBJ2-3; D gene unclear. Trimming cost V 3 bases and J 3 bases, with 1 base left between them. CDR1 is DFQATT and CDR2 is SNEGSKA in the germline V gene (reference sequence). CDR3 length: 10 amino acids. CDR3 in amino acids: CSARTDTQYF. The CDR3 DNA sequence: TGCAGTGCTAGGACAGATACGCAGTATTTT.

The genes are TRBV7-2 and TRBJ2-3; no clear D. The CDR3 is 11 amino acids. Germline V gene sequence: CDR1 SGHTA, CDR2 FQGNSA. Trimming took off 6 bases at V and 7 bases at J, with 8 bases between the two ends. The CDR3 here is CASSYWNTQYF. CDR3 coding DNA: TGTGCCAGCAGTTATTGGAATACGCAGTATTTT.

V is TRBV20-1 and J is TRBJ1-1, with 12 bases identical to TRBD1. CDR1 and CDR2 (germline): DFQATT, SNEGSKA (reference sequence). This CDR3 is 14 amino acids long. The V gene end was trimmed by 5 bases and the J gene end by 0 bases; junction bases not matched to a gene: 1. This CDR3 reads CSAGDRGLNTEAFF. CDR3 sequence (DNA): TGCAGTGCTGGGGACAGGGGGCTGAACACTGAAGCTTTCTTT.

The chain carries TRBV20-1 and TRBJ1-2; no clear D gene. CDR3 size: 11 residues. The V end was cut by 6 bases, the J end by 8 bases, with 13 bases between. The germline V gene has CDR1 DFQATT and CDR2 SNEGSKA (reference sequence). The DNA of the CDR3 is TGCAGTGCGTACAGAATGGGCGGCTACACCTTC. It specifies CSAYRMGGYTF.

V is TRBV20-1 and J is TRBJ1-5; D unresolved. The CDR3 has 12 amino acids. Germline CDR1 and CDR2: DFQATT and SNEGSKA (reference sequence). Between the trimmed V and J ends, which lost 7 bases and 2 bases, there was a span of 9 bases. CDR3 DNA sequence: TGCAGTGTTTTATCGGGCAATCAGCCCCAGCATTTT. It specifies CSVLSGNQPQHF.

J is TRBJ1-6 and V is TRBV6-1; no clear D. The CDR3 has 15 residues. Looked up from germline, CDR1 is MNHNS and CDR2 is SASEGT. The V end was cut by 2 bases, the J end by 0 bases, with 5 bases between. The CDR3 protein is CASSETYSYNSPLHF. DNA for the CDR3: TGTGCCAGCAGTGAAACGTACTCCTATAATTCACCCCTCCACTTT.

This clonotype has only a few counts. V gene TRBV6-1 combines with J gene TRBJ1-2; D gene ambiguous. The CDR3 consists of 14 residues. With 5 bases removed from V and 4 bases from J, the gap between germline ends came to 14 bases. The V gene's germline CDR1 is MNHNS and CDR2 SASEGT. DNA for the CDR3: TGTGCCAGCAGTATAAACCCTTACAGCTATGGCTACACCTTC. This translates into CASSINPYSYGYTF.

V gene TRBV20-1 combines with J gene TRBJ2-7; the D gene is possibly TRBD2 (6 bases). The CDR3 consists of 13 residues. Deletions cut 4 bases from V and 2 bases from J, with 12 bases between. Germline CDR1 is DFQATT and CDR2 is SNEGSKA (reference sequence). DNA for the CDR3: TGCAGTGCTAAGGGGACTGACACCTACGAGCAGTACTTC. This codes for CSAKGTDTYEQYF.

This clonotype appeared a single time. CDR3 residues: CASSLDRSPLHF. The CDR3 nucleotides are TGTGCCAGCAGCTTAGATCGATCACCCCTCCACTTT. The rearrangement joins TRBV7-9 to TRBJ1-6, with D unresolved. The germline CDR1 and CDR2 sequences are SEHNR and FQNEAQ (reference sequence). The V end was cut by 1 base, the J end by 10 bases, with 5 bases between. The CDR3 sequence is 12 residues long.

This chain links TRBV20-1 with TRBJ2-7, with D perhaps TRBD1 or TRBD2 (5 bases each). CDR1 and CDR2 from the germline V gene are DFQATT and SNEGSKA (reference sequence). The CDR3 sequence is 12 residues long. V gave up 5 bases and J gave up 3 bases, with 11 bases separating them. The CDR3 loop is CSADRDGYEQYF. In DNA, the CDR3 is TGCAGTGCTGACCGGGACGGCTACGAGCAGTACTTC.

V and J are TRBV10-3 and TRBJ2-2; 10 positions agree with TRBD2. Germline CDR1 reads ENHRY; CDR2 reads SYGVKD. The CDR3 has 18 amino acids. Trimming cost V 7 bases and J 1 base; bases outside gene matches: 12. CDR3 in DNA: TGTGCCATCACCTCGGGACTAGCGAGAGTGGGGAACACCGGGGAGCTGTTTTTT. Amino acid sequence: CAITSGLARVGNTGELFF.

V usage is TRBV2 and J usage is TRBJ1-4; TRBD1 aligns across 7 bases. The ends lost 5 bases at V and 3 bases at J; junction bases unmatched: 9. The V gene's germline CDR1 is SNHLY and CDR2 FYNNEI. The CDR3 contains 16 residues. As DNA, the CDR3 is TGTGCCAGCAGTTCCGACAGGGAGGGAGCTAATGAAAAACTGTTTTTT. The encoded protein is CASSSDREGANEKLFF.

Written as DNA, the CDR3 is TGTGCCAGCAGTGTTGGGACAGGGGATGCAGCTTTCTTT. It specifies CASSVGTGDAAFF. The J gene is TRBJ1-1, the V gene TRBV6-1; 10 bases agree with TRBD1. CDR1 is MNHNS and CDR2 is SASEGT in the germline V gene. The CDR3 sequence is 13 residues long. V shed 4 bases, J shed 10 bases, and the junction held 6 bases outside the gene matches.

V gene TRBV20-1 combines with J gene TRBJ2-5, with 8 positions matching TRBD2. Trimming removed 6 bases from V and 10 bases from J; junction bases left unmatched: 10. This CDR3 contains 12 residues. The V gene's germline CDR1 is DFQATT and CDR2 SNEGSKA (reference sequence). This CDR3 is CSAAREGGDQYF. The CDR3 coding sequence is TGCAGTGCAGCCCGGGAGGGGGGGGACCAGTACTTC.

The V and J genes are TRBV2 and TRBJ1-5; tentative D call: TRBD1 (5 bases). This CDR3 is 12 amino acids long. Germline V gene data show CDR1 as SNHLY and CDR2 as FYNNEI. The V end lost 7 bases, the J end lost 7 bases, and 11 bases lay between the germline ends. CDR3: CASTAGYQPQHF. Here the CDR3 DNA reads TGTGCCAGCACGGCAGGGTACCAGCCCCAGCATTTT.

The chain joins TRBV20-1 to TRBJ2-7; 9 bases agree with TRBD2. V gave up 6 bases and J gave up 2 bases; unmatched junction bases: 5. CDR1 and CDR2 from the germline V gene are DFQATT and SNEGSKA (reference sequence). The length of the CDR3 is 13 residues. In DNA, the CDR3 is TGCAGTGCAACTAGCGGGCAAACCTACGAGCAGTACTTC. Translated: CSATSGQTYEQYF.

The rearrangement joins TRBV6-1 to TRBJ1-2; tentative D call: TRBD1 (5 bases). Looked up from germline, CDR1 is MNHNS and CDR2 is SASEGT. With 4 bases removed from V and 2 bases from J, the gap between germline ends came to 11 bases. There are 14 residues in the CDR3. The CDR3 nucleotides read TGTGCCAGCAGTGGACGTGGGGGGAACTATGGCTACACCTTC. This encodes CASSGRGGNYGYTF.

V is TRBV10-3 and J is TRBJ2-5; 11 bases line up with TRBD1. V gave up 5 bases and J gave up 7 bases; unmatched junction bases: 6. This CDR3 comprises 14 residues. CDR1 ENHRY and CDR2 SYGVKD come from the germline V gene. As DNA, the CDR3 is TGTGCCATCAGTCCGGGACAGGGGGATGCGACCCAGTACTTC. Its protein is CAISPGQGDATQYF.

The rearrangement links TRBV4-2 to TRBJ2-7; D is possibly TRBD2 (5 bases). Per germline, CDR1 LGHNA and CDR2 YNFKEQ. This CDR3 comprises 15 residues. Trimming cost V 4 bases and J 0 bases, with 13 bases left between them. The DNA for the CDR3 is TGTGCCAGCAGCCCCCTCGGTCGGGACTCCTACGAGCAGTACTTC. Its protein product is CASSPLGRDSYEQYF.

This clonotype has a handful of counts. At one of its ends the junction is not consistent with the germline gene, which may arise from a read error. The chain is built from TRBV20-1 and TRBJ2-3; 9 bases are a match to TRBD1. This CDR3 is built from 15 residues. CDR1 is DFQATT and CDR2 is SNEGSKA in the germline V gene (reference sequence). CDR3 residues: CSASTGQGSTDTQYF. The CDR3, as DNA: TGTAGTGCAAGCACTGGACAGGGGAGCACAGATACGCAGTATTTT.